Sample share makes the clone carrying this T cell receptor (beta chain) medium-sized (0.01 to 0.1%). Its antigen is still unknown. Per the germline V gene, CDR1 is SGHRS and CDR2 is YFSETQ. Unmatched junction bases numbered 6, after V lost 3 bases and J lost 6 bases. This CDR3 has 14 residues. The record originates from a study of T-cell memory formation after mild COVID-19. Study at large: Largely, the TCR clusters proved donor specific. Findings of the study overall: There was a balanced CD4/CD8 profile in clones contracting day 15 to 85, and later expanders leaned CD4+. Second-wave clones that peaked on day 37 lacked confirmed SARS-CoV-2 specificity.

TCRdb re-called the 5' RACE reads through MiXCR, storing one row per CDR3 protein. The sample yields fewer than 15,000 distinct CDR3 sequences, around 13% seen once. The receptor comes from an adult woman who had mild COVID-19 (a few samples of this study predate the infection). Cell type and time point are not known. Material for sequencing was PBMCs or a T cell subset sorted from them (not recorded which). The rearrangement joins TRBV5-1 to TRBJ2-7, with 10 bases matching TRBD1. The CDR3 DNA sequence: TGCGCCAGCAGCTCTACCGGGACAGGGGTCGAGCAGTACTTC. It is translated as CASSSTGTGVEQYF.